Listed below are T cell receptor beta chains from one sample, sequenced in a study of cytomegalovirus exposure and HLA in healthy donors. The protocol was immunoSEQ multiplex PCR, while the TCRdb copy is restricted to in-frame clones and leaves out a portion. Altogether about 170,000 clones are present, around 68% being singletons, with the ten largest covering about 1.4%. Source material: PBMCs. These receptors were taken from a girl aged 5 to 17 in good health and CMV-seronegative. Each CDR3 is given with its conserved first and last residue. A D gene is named only where the DNA matches it firmly. Clone size is shown for a subset of rows, as once, few, many or a class of expanded clone.

v_call,j_call,clone_size,d_call,cdr3_nt,cdr3_aa
TRBV6-5,TRBJ2-7,-,-,TGTGCCAGCAGTTGGCAAGGAGATGGGTACGAGCAGTACTTC,CASSWQGDGYEQYF
TRBV5-4,TRBJ2-7,few,-,TGTGCCAGCAGCGAGGAGTTCGAGCAGTACTTC,CASSEEFEQYF
TRBV5-1,TRBJ2-5,-,-,TGCGCCAGCAGCTTTCCTCTAGGCGAGACCCAGTACTTC,CASSFPLGETQYF
TRBV15,TRBJ1-5,-,-,TGTGCCGCAGGTCCCGGCGGGAGCAATCAGCCCCAGCATTTT,CAAGPGGSNQPQHF
TRBV11-2,TRBJ1-6,-,-,TGTGCCAGCACCCCCTTGGCCAGAAATTCACCCCTCCACTTT,CASTPLARNSPLHF
TRBV5-1,TRBJ2-7,-,TRBD1,TGCGCCAGCAGCTCATCACAGGGGGCGGACGAGCAGTACTTC,CASSSSQGADEQYF
TRBV29-1,TRBJ1-1,-,TRBD1,TGCAGCGTGGACGGACAGGGGGGGGCTGAAGCTTTCTTT,CSVDGQGGAEAFF
TRBV9,TRBJ2-7,-,TRBD1,TGTGCCAGCAGCAGGGGACAGATATACGAGCAGTACTTC,CASSRGQIYEQYF
TRBV12-5,TRBJ2-5,-,-,TGTGCTATCCCAGGGGCAGGAGAGACCCAGTACTTC,CAIPGAGETQYF
TRBV7-3,TRBJ2-2,-,-,TGTGCCAGCAGCTTAGATCGAGCTGCGAACACCGGGGAGCTGTTTTTT,CASSLDRAANTGELFF
TRBV11-2,TRBJ2-7,-,-,TGTGCCAGCAGCTTAGCGTCGGGGTTCCACGAGCAGTACTTC,CASSLASGFHEQYF
TRBV15,TRBJ2-6,-,TRBD1,TGTGCCACCAGCCCGCGGACAGGACGCTCTGGGGCCAACGTCCTGACTTTC,CATSPRTGRSGANVLTF
TRBV6-1,TRBJ1-1,few,-,TGTGCCAGCAGTTCCACCTTAGGGAGGGGAGGAGCTTTCTTT,CASSSTLGRGGAFF
TRBV4-2,TRBJ2-3,once,-,TGTGCCAGCAGCCAAGATGGTGCGGGCGGGGGCGCAGATACGCAGTATTTT,CASSQDGAGGGADTQYF
TRBV30,TRBJ2-6,-,-,TGTGCCTGGAGTGTACTAGGGTCTGGGGCCAACGTCCTGACTTTC,CAWSVLGSGANVLTF
TRBV11-1,TRBJ2-3,-,-,TGTGCCAGCAGCTTCGGAGTAACTGCGTTGCAAGATACGCAGTATTTT,CASSFGVTALQDTQYF
TRBV28,TRBJ1-6,-,TRBD1,TGTGCCAGCAGTTCAGGGGGCGCAGGTTCACCCCTCCACTTT,CASSSGGAGSPLHF
TRBV13,TRBJ1-2,-,TRBD1,TGTGCCAGCAGCTTAGGTCCACAGGGGGACTATGGCTACACCTTC,CASSLGPQGDYGYTF
TRBV4-1,TRBJ1-2,few,TRBD1,TGCGCCAGCAGCCCAAGTTCTTCCTGGGACAGGAGATCATTC,CASSPSSSWDRRSF
TRBV5-6,TRBJ1-5,-,-,TGTGCCAGCAGCTCTACCGCAGGGGCAACGAGCAATCAGCCCCAGCATTTT,CASSSTAGATSNQPQHF
TRBV5-6,TRBJ1-4,-,TRBD1,TGTGCCAGCAGCTTAAACAGGGGTCCATATGTTCTTTTT,CASSLNRGPYVLF
TRBV4-1,TRBJ1-6,-,-,TGCGCCAGCAGCCAAGTTAAGGGGGATTACTCACCCCTCCACTTT,CASSQVKGDYSPLHF
TRBV7-3,TRBJ1-2,-,-,TGTGCCAGCAGCTTAAGGCCAGCGGTCGGCTACACCTTC,CASSLRPAVGYTF
TRBV18,TRBJ1-4,-,TRBD1,TGTGCCAGCTCACGCATACCGGGACAGAAGAATGAAAAACTGTTTTTT,CASSRIPGQKNEKLFF
TRBV30,TRBJ1-6,-,TRBD1,TGTGCCTGGAGTCAGGACAGGTTGGGAAATTCACCCCTCCACTTT,CAWSQDRLGNSPLHF
TRBV6-6,TRBJ2-6,-,-,TGTGCCAGCAGTTACTCGGGAGCTGGGGCCAACGTCCTGACTTTC,CASSYSGAGANVLTF
TRBV5-1,TRBJ2-5,-,TRBD2,TGCGCCAGCGAAGAAAGCGGGGGGGGCTCCCGGGCCCAGTACTTC,CASEESGGGSRAQYF
TRBV10-3,TRBJ1-2,few,-,TGTGCCATCAGCCAGGGATCCTATGGCTACACCTTC,CAISQGSYGYTF
TRBV10-3,TRBJ2-3,few,TRBD2,TGTGCCATCAGAACCGGGACTATTAGCACAGATACGCAGTATTTT,CAIRTGTISTDTQYF
TRBV28,TRBJ2-1,-,-,TGTGCCAGCAGTGCCATAAACGGGCAGTTCTTC,CASSAINGQFF
TRBV18,TRBJ1-6,-,TRBD1,TGTGCCAGCTCACCCCGGGACAGCGATAATTCACCCCTCCACTTT,CASSPRDSDNSPLHF
TRBV7-2,TRBJ1-5,-,TRBD1,TGTGCCAGCAGCAAGCAACAGGGGGCGCCGGGGCAGCCCCAGCATTTT,CASSKQQGAPGQPQHF
TRBV5-6,TRBJ1-2,-,-,TGTGCCAGCAGCTCTCAGGGGAACTATGGCTACACCTTC,CASSSQGNYGYTF
TRBV10-1,TRBJ1-1,-,-,TGCGCCAGCAGTGAGGCAGAAACCCCCGTGACTGAAGCTTTCTTT,CASSEAETPVTEAFF
TRBV5-6,TRBJ1-3,-,-,TGTGCCAGCAGCTTAGGCGGCCTCGGAAACACCATATATTTT,CASSLGGLGNTIYF
TRBV19,TRBJ1-5,few,-,TGTGCCAGTAGTATAGAGGGACTTCTGAATCAGCCCCAGCATTTT,CASSIEGLLNQPQHF
TRBV7-9,TRBJ2-7,few,-,TGTGCCAGCAGCTTGTCCCTCAGGGGCTACGAGCAGTACTTC,CASSLSLRGYEQYF
TRBV9,TRBJ1-4,-,TRBD1,TGTGCCAGCAGCGTTGGGACAGAATTCAATGAAAAACTGTTTTTT,CASSVGTEFNEKLFF
TRBV6-1,TRBJ1-2,-,TRBD1,TGTGCCAGCAGCGCCGGGACAGGGGAAGGCTACACCTTC,CASSAGTGEGYTF
TRBV29-1,TRBJ1-2,-,-,TGCAGCCTAGACAGAGGCTATGGCTACACCTTC,CSLDRGYGYTF
TRBV7-3,TRBJ1-1,-,-,TGTGCCAGCAGCCCCACCCTCGGGGGACCCGACACTGAAGCTTTCTTT,CASSPTLGGPDTEAFF
TRBV19,TRBJ1-5,-,-,TGTGCCAGTAGTATACGGGACACCTATAGCAATCAGCCCCAGCATTTT,CASSIRDTYSNQPQHF
TRBV10-3,TRBJ2-2,-,-,TGTGCCATCAGTGATCCTGAGGGGGTTAGTTCCACCGGGGAGCTGTTTTTT,CAISDPEGVSSTGELFF
TRBV7-7,TRBJ2-5,-,TRBD2,TGTGCTAGCAGCTTAGCCCTGACTAGCGGGGGGAAAGAGACCCAGTACTTC,CASSLALTSGGKETQYF
TRBV5-1,TRBJ1-2,-,-,TGCGCCAGCAGCCGACCGGTGGGCGGCTACACCTTC,CASSRPVGGYTF
TRBV5-1,TRBJ1-2,-,-,TGCGCCAGCAGCTTGGAGGCTAGGTTCTATGGCTACACCTTC,CASSLEARFYGYTF